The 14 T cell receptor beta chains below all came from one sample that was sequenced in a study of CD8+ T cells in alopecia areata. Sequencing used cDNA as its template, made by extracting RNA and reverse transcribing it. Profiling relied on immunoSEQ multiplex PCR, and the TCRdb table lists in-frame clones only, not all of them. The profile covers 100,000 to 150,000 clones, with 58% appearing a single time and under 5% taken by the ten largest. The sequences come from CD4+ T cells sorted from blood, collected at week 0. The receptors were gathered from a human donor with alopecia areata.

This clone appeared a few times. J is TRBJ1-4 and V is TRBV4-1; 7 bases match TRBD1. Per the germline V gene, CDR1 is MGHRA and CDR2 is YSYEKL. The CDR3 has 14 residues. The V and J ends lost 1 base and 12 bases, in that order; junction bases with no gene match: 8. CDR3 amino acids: CASSQGLQGKELFF. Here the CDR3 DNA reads TGCGCCAGCAGCCAAGGCCTACAGGGGAAAGAACTGTTTTTT.

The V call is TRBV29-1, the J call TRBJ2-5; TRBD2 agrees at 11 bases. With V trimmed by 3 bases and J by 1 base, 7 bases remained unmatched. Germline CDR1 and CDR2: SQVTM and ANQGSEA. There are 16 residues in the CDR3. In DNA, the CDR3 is TGCAGCGTTGAGAGGACTAGCGGGTCGTCCCAAGAGACCCAGTACTTC. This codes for CSVERTSGSSQETQYF.

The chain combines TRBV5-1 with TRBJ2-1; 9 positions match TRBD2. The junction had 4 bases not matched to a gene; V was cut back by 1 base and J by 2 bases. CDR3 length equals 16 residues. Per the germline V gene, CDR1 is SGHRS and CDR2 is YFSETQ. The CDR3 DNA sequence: TGCGCCAGCAGCTTGACCCTAGCGGGGACCTACAATGAGCAGTTCTTC. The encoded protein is CASSLTLAGTYNEQFF. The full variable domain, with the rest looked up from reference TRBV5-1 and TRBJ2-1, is KAGVTQTPRYLIKTRGQQVTLSCSPISGHRSVSWYQQTPGQGLQFLFEYFSETQRNKGNFPGRFSGRQFSNSRSEMNVSTLELGDSALYLCASSLTLAGTYNEQFFGPGTRLTVL.

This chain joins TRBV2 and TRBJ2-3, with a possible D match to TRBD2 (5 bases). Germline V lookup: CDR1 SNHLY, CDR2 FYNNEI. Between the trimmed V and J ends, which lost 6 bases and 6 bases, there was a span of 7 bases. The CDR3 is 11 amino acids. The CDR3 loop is CASREVDTQYF. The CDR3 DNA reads TGTGCCAGCAGGGAGGTGGATACGCAGTATTTT.

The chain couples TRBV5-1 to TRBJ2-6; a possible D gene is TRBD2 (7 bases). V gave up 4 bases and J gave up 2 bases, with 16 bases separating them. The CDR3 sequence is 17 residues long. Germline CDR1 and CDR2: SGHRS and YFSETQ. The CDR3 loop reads CASSTGRGAAGANVLTF. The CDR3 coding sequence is TGCGCCAGCAGCACGGGCCGGGGGGCGGCTGGGGCCAACGTCCTGACTTTC.

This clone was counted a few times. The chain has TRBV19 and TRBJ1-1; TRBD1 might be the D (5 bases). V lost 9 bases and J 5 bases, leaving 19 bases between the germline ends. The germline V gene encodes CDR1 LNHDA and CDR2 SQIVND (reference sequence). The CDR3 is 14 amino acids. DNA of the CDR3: TGTGCCAGCACTAACGCGGGGGGAAGGACTGAAGCTTTCTTT. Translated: CASTNAGGRTEAFF.

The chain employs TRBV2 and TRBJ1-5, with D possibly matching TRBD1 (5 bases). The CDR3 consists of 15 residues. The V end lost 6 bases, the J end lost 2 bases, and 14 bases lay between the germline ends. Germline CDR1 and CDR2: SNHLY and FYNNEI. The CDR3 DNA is TGTGCCAGCAGCCCCATATGGGGCGGCAATCAGCCCCAGCATTTT. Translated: CASSPIWGGNQPQHF. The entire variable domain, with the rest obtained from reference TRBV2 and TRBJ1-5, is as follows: EPEVTQTPSHQVTQMGQEVILRCVPISNHLYFYWYRQILGQKVEFLVSFYNNEISEKSEIFDDQFSVERPDGSNFTLKIRSTKLEDSAMYFCASSPIWGGNQPQHFGDGTRLSIL.

CDR3 DNA sequence: TGTGCCAGCTCACCAACGTGGGGGGGGTTCTCCTACGAGCAGTACTTC. This translates into CASSPTWGGFSYEQYF. The chain is built from TRBV18 and TRBJ2-7, with 7 nucleotides matching TRBD2. The CDR3 totals 16 residues. The germline V gene encodes CDR1 KGHSH and CDR2 LQKENI. The ends lost 2 bases at V and 0 bases at J; junction bases unmatched: 7.

Written as DNA, the CDR3 is TGCGCCAGCAGCCAAGTGGGGAACACTGAAGCTTTCTTT. It is translated as CASSQVGNTEAFF. The genes are TRBV4-3 and TRBJ1-1, with D hard to call. The length of the CDR3 is 13 residues. With 1 base removed from V and 1 base from J, the gap between germline ends came to 4 bases. CDR1 and CDR2 from the germline V gene are LGHNA and YSLEER.

CDR3 loop: CSVGYTEAFF. CDR3 nucleotide sequence: TGCAGCGTTGGATACACTGAAGCTTTCTTT. This chain uses TRBV29-1 with TRBJ1-1; D gene ambiguous. Germline V gene sequence: CDR1 SQVTM, CDR2 ANQGSEA. The CDR3 totals 10 residues. The V and J ends lost 4 bases and 3 bases respectively, with 3 bases between them.

The CDR3 is CASSLISGGAGELFF. The CDR3 coding sequence is TGTGCCAGCAGCTTGATTTCGGGAGGTGCCGGGGAGCTGTTTTTT. The V and J genes are TRBV7-2 and TRBJ2-2; 7 bases are shared with TRBD2. Trimming cost V 3 bases and J 6 bases; bases outside gene matches: 7. The germline gives CDR1 SGHTA, CDR2 FQGNSA. The CDR3 runs 15 residues.

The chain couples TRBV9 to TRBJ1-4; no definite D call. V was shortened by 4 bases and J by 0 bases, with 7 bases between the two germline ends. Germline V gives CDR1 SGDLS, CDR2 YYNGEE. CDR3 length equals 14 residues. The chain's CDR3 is CASSPSATNEKLFF. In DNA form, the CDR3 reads TGTGCCAGCAGCCCCTCGGCAACTAATGAAAAACTGTTTTTT.

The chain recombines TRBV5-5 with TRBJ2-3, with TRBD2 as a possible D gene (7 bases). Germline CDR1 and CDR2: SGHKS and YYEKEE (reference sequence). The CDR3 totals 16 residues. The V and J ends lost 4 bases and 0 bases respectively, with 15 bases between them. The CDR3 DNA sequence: TGTGCCAGCAGCATCGCGGCGGGGGCTAGCACAGATACGCAGTATTTT. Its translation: CASSIAAGASTDTQYF.

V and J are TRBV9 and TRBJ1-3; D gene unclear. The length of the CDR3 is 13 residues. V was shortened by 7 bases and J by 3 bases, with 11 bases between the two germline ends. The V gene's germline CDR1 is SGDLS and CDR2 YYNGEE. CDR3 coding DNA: TGTGCCAGCGGGAGGGCCGATGGAAACACCATATATTTT. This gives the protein CASGRADGNTIYF.